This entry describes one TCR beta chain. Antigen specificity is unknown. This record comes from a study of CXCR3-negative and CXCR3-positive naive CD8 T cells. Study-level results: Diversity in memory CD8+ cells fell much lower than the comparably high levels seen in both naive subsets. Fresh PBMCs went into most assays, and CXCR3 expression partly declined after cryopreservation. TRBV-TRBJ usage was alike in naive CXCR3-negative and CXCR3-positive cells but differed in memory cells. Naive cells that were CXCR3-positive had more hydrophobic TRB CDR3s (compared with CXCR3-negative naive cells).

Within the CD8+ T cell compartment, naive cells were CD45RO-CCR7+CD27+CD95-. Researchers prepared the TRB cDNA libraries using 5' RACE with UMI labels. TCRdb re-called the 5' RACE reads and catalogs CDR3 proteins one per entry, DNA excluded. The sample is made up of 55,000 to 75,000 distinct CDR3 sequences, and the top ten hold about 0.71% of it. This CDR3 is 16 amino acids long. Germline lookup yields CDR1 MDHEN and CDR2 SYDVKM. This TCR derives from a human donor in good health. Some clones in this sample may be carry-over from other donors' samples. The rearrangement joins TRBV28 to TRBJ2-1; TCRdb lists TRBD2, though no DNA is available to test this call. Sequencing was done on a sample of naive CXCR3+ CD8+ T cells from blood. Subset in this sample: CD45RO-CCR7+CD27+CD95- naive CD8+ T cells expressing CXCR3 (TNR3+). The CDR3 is CASSLYSQVSYNEQFF.